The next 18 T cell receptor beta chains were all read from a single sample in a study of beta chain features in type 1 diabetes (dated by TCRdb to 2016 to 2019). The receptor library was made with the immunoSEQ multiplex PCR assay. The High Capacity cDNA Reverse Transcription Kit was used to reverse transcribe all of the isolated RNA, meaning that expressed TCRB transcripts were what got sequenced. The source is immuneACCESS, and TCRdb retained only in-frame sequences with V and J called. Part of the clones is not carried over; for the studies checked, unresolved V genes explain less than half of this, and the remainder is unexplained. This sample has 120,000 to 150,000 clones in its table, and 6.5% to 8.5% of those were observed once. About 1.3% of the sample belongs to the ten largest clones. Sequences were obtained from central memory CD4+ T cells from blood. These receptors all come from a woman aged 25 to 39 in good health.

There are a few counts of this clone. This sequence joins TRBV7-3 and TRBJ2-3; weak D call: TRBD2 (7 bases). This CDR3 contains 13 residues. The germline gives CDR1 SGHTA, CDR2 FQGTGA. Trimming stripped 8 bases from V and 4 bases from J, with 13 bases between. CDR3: CASGGGSSDTQYF. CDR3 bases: TGTGCCAGCGGGGGCGGGAGCTCAGATACGCAGTATTTT.

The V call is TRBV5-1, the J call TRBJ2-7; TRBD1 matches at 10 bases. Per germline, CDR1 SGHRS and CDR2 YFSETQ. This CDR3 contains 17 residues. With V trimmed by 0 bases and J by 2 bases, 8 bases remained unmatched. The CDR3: CASSLAEGTGAAYEQYF. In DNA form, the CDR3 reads TGCGCCAGCAGCTTGGCCGAGGGGACAGGGGCCGCCTACGAGCAGTACTTC.

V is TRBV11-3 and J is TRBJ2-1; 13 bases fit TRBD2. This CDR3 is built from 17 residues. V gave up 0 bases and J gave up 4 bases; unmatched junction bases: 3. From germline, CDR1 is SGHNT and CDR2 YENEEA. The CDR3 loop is CASSLDLGLAGYNEQFF. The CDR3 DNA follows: TGTGCCAGCAGCTTAGATCTGGGACTAGCGGGGTACAATGAGCAGTTCTTC.

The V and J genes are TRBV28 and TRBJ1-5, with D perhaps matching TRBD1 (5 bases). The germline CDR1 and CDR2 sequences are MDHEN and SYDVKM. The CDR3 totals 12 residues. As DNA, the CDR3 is TGTGCAATCGGGGGAAGCAATCAGCCCCAGCATTTT. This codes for CAIGGSNQPQHF.

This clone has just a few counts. Here the CDR3 DNA reads TGTGCCAGCAGCAACCCCGTTAGGACAGCGAGCTCCTACGAGCAGTACTTC. It yields the protein CASSNPVRTASSYEQYF. The chain links TRBV21-1 to TRBJ2-7; the D call of TRBD1 is as the table states it, not checked on the DNA. TRBV21-1 is tagged as a pseudogene. The CDR3 has 17 amino acids.

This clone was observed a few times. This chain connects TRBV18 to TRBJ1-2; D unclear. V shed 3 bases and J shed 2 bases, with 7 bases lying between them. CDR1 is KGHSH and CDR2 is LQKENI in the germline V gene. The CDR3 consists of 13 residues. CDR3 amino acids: CASSPEGNYGYTF. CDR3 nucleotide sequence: TGTGCCAGCTCACCTGAGGGCAACTATGGCTACACCTTC.

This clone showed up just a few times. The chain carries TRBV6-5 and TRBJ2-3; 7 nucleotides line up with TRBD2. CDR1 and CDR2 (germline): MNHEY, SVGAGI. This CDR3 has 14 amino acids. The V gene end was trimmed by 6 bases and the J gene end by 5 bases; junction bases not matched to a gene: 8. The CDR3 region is CASSRGRALDTQYF. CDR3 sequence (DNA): TGTGCCAGCAGCCGGGGGAGGGCCTTAGATACGCAGTATTTT.

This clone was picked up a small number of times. CDR3 amino acids: CASSLVGGEELYEQYF. The CDR3 DNA sequence: TGTGCCAGCAGCTTAGTTGGAGGGGAGGAACTCTACGAGCAGTACTTC. The chain employs TRBV7-2 and TRBJ2-7; possible D gene TRBD2, 6 bases. The CDR3 contains 16 residues. The V end was cut by 1 base, the J end by 3 bases, with 16 bases between. Germline lookup yields CDR1 SGHTA and CDR2 FQGNSA.

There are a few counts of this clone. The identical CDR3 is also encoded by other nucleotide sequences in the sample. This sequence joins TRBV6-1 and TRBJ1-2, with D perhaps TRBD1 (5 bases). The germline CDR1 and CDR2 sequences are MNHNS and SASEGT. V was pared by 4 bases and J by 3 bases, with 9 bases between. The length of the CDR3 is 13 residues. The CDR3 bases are TGTGCCAGCAGTGCCCAAGGGGACTATGGCTACACCTTC. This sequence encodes CASSAQGDYGYTF.

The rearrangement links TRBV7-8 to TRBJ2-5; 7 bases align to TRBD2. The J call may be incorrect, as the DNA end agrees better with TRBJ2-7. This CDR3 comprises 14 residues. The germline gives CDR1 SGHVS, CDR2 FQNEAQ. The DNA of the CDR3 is TGTGCCAGCAGCTTAGTTGCTAGCGGCTACGAGCAGTACTTC. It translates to CASSLVASGYEQYF.

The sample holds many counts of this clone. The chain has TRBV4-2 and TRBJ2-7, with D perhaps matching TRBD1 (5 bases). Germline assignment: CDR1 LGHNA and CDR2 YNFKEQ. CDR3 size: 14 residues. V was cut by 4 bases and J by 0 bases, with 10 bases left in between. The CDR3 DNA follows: TGTGCCAGCAGCCCGACAGCGAGCTCCTACGAGCAGTACTTC. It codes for CASSPTASSYEQYF.

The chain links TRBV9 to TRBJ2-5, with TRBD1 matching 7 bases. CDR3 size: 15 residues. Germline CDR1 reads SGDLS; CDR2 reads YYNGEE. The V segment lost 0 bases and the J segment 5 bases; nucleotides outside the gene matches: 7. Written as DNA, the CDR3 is TGTGCCAGCAGCGTAGCTCTGGACAGGACGGAGACCCAGTACTTC. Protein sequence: CASSVALDRTETQYF.

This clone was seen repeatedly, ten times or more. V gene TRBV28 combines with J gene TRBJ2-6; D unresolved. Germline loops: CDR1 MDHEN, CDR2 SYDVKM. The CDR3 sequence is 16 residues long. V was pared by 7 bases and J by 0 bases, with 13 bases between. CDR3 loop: CASKRASSSGANVLTF. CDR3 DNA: TGTGCCAGCAAGAGAGCCTCCTCCTCTGGGGCCAACGTCCTGACTTTC.

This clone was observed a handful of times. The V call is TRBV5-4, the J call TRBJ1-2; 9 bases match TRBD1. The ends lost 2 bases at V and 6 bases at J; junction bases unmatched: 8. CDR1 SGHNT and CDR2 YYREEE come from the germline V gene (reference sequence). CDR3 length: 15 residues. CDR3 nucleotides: TGTGCCAGCAGCTTAGGGACAGGGAGGACGGATGGCTACACCTTC. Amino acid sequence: CASSLGTGRTDGYTF.

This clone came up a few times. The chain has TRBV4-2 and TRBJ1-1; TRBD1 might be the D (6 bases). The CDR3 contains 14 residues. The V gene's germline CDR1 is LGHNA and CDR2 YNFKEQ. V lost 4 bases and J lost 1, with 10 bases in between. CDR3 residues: CASSPRDKNTEAFF. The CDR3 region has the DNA TGTGCCAGCAGCCCCCGGGACAAGAACACTGAAGCTTTCTTT.

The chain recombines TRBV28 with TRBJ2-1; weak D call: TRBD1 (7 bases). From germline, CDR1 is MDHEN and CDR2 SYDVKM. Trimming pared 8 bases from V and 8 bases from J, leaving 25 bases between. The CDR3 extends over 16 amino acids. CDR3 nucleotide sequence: TGTGCCAGCGTAGGGGGCTTAGGCGGGACCCTGCATGAGCAGTTCTTC. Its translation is CASVGGLGGTLHEQFF.

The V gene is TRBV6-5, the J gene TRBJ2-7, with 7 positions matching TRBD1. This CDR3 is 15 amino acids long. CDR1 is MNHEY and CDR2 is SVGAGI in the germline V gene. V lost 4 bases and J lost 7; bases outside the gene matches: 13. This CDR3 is CASSFGRQGNGEQYF. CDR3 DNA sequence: TGTGCCAGCAGTTTCGGACGACAGGGTAATGGAGAGCAGTACTTC.

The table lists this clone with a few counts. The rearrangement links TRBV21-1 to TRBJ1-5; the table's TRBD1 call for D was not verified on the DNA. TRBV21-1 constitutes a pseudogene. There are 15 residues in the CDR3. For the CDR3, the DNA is TGTGCCAGCAGCAAAGCACAGGGGCCGCCGCGGGCCCAGCATTTT. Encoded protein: CASSKAQGPPRAQHF.